A single sample gave rise to the 16 T cell receptor beta chains below, sequenced in a study of blood T cell repertoires in COVID-19. Data came from immunoSEQ multiplex PCR; TCRdb stores just in-frame clones and leaves some out. The table includes 140,000 to 150,000 clones, roughly 79% detected once. Source material: peripheral blood. These receptors were obtained from a human donor with acute or convalescent COVID-19. The donor label of this sample is uncertain.

The chain has TRBV19 and TRBJ1-2; D is perhaps TRBD1 (5 bases). Trimming stripped 1 base from V and 8 bases from J, with 17 bases between. The germline V gene has CDR1 LNHDA and CDR2 SQIVND (reference sequence). The CDR3 is 15 amino acids. The CDR3 DNA is TGTGCCAGTAGTATAGCAAGGGGCGAGAAGGACGGCTACACCTTC. Its translation: CASSIARGEKDGYTF.

The V call is TRBV4-1, the J call TRBJ1-4; D is ambiguous. The CDR3 spans 15 residues. CDR1 MGHRA and CDR2 YSYEKL come from the germline V gene. The V end was cut by 3 bases, the J end by 7 bases, with 15 bases between. The CDR3 here is CASSQGRGEVEKLFF. Written as DNA, the CDR3 is TGCGCCAGCAGCCAGGGCCGCGGGGAGGTTGAAAAACTGTTTTTT.

V usage is TRBV24-1 and J usage is TRBJ2-3, with TRBD2 matching 9 bases. Germline V gene data show CDR1 as KGHDR and CDR2 as SFDVKD. The CDR3 runs to 16 residues. V shed 1 base, J shed 4 bases, and the junction held 5 bases outside the gene matches. The CDR3 sequence: CATSDFRGGAADTQYF. CDR3 coding DNA: TGTGCCACCAGTGATTTTCGCGGGGGGGCCGCAGATACGCAGTATTTT.

The gene calls are TRBV30 and TRBJ2-1, with 7 positions matching TRBD1. V was pared by 1 base and J by 7 bases, with 16 bases of the junction left unmatched. The length of the CDR3 is 17 residues. Germline CDR1 and CDR2: GTSNPN and SVGIG (reference sequence). This chain's CDR3 is CAWSAPQQGYSGNEQFF. CDR3 DNA sequence: TGTGCCTGGAGTGCGCCCCAACAGGGGTACTCGGGGAATGAGCAGTTCTTC.

The chain combines TRBV2 with TRBJ2-1, with no clear D. Per germline, CDR1 SNHLY and CDR2 FYNNEI. The V and J ends lost 8 bases and 2 bases respectively, with 19 bases between them. This CDR3 has 16 amino acids. This CDR3 is CASYRAVTSAYNEQFF. The CDR3, as DNA: TGTGCCAGCTACCGCGCCGTGACGAGCGCCTACAATGAGCAGTTCTTC. Based on the CDR3 plus reference TRBV2 and TRBJ2-1, the full variable domain is EPEVTQTPSHQVTQMGQEVILRCVPISNHLYFYWYRQILGQKVEFLVSFYNNEISEKSEIFDDQFSVERPDGSNFTLKIRSTKLEDSAMYFCASYRAVTSAYNEQFFGPGTRLTVL.

This clone was seen many times. The chain links TRBV28 to TRBJ1-6; D is ambiguous. CDR1 and CDR2 from the germline V gene are MDHEN and SYDVKM. CDR3 length: 12 amino acids. V lost 5 bases, J lost 10 bases, and 9 bases lay in between. This CDR3 reads CASSQPQSPLHF. The CDR3 region has the DNA TGTGCCAGCAGTCAACCCCAGTCACCCCTCCACTTT.

The chain carries TRBV18 and TRBJ1-2; 7 positions match TRBD1. This CDR3 has 15 amino acids. From germline, CDR1 is KGHSH and CDR2 LQKENI. V lost 1 base and J lost 4; bases outside the gene matches: 6. The CDR3 bases are TGTGCCAGCTCACCACGGCAGGGACAGACCTATGGCTACACCTTC. It yields the protein CASSPRQGQTYGYTF.

This clone was counted only a few times. The CDR3 region is CASSTGQGKNTGELFF. CDR3 coding DNA: TGTGCCAGCAGCACCGGACAGGGGAAGAACACCGGGGAGCTGTTTTTT. The V and J genes are TRBV9 and TRBJ2-2; 9 nucleotides agree with TRBD1. The CDR3 has 16 residues. CDR1 and CDR2 (germline): SGDLS, YYNGEE. Trimming removed 4 bases from V and 1 base from J; junction bases left unmatched: 5.

The chain carries TRBV15 and TRBJ2-5; the match to TRBD1 covers 8 bases. The germline CDR1 and CDR2 sequences are LNHNV and YYDKDF (reference sequence). The CDR3 has 14 residues. The V gene end was trimmed by 5 bases and the J gene end by 0 bases; junction bases not matched to a gene: 2. CDR3 coding DNA: TGTGCCACCAGCTCAGGGGGCCACCAAGAGACCCAGTACTTC. Amino acid sequence: CATSSGGHQETQYF.

The V gene is TRBV19, the J gene TRBJ1-1, with D hard to call. The CDR3 is made up of 14 amino acids. Germline V CDR1 and CDR2: LNHDA, SQIVND (reference sequence). V lost 3 bases, J lost 1 base, and 9 bases lay in between. CDR3 loop: CASSMVAGNTEAFF. The CDR3 DNA reads TGTGCCAGTAGTATGGTCGCAGGGAACACTGAAGCTTTCTTT.

This chain links TRBV9 with TRBJ1-1, with D possibly matching TRBD1 (5 bases). The CDR3 is made up of 13 amino acids. Germline CDR1 reads SGDLS; CDR2 reads YYNGEE. The V end lost 4 bases, the J end lost 8 bases, and 15 bases lay between the germline ends. The CDR3 loop is CASSPRERQEAFF. The CDR3 DNA is TGTGCCAGCAGCCCCCGAGAGAGACAGGAAGCTTTCTTT.

The chain employs TRBV14 and TRBJ1-4; possibly TRBD1 for D (5 bases). The CDR3 loop spans 13 amino acids. The V gene's germline CDR1 is SGHDN and CDR2 FVKESK. The V end lost 5 bases, the J end lost 4 bases, and 8 bases lay between the germline ends. CDR3 nucleotide sequence: TGTGCCAGCAGCGGGGGACTTAATGAAAAACTGTTTTTT. As protein: CASSGGLNEKLFF.

This chain links TRBV7-8 with TRBJ2-3, with D maybe TRBD1 (6 bases). Trimming removed 4 bases at V and 4 bases at J, with 18 bases between. This CDR3 spans 16 amino acids. CDR1 and CDR2 (germline): SGHVS, FQNEAQ. The CDR3 DNA is TGTGCCAGCAGCTCTCGGGACACCTCGGGCGCAGATACGCAGTATTTT. Translation: CASSSRDTSGADTQYF. Supplemented by reference TRBV7-8 and TRBJ2-3, the full variable domain reads GAGVSQSPRYKVAKRGQDVALRCDPISGHVSLFWYQQALGQGPEFLTYFQNEAQLDKSGLPSDRFFAERPEGSVSTLKIQRTQQEDSAVYLCASSSRDTSGADTQYFGPGTRLTVL.

This chain joins TRBV30 and TRBJ2-5; maybe TRBD1 (6 bases). The CDR3 sequence is 14 residues long. Germline V gene lookup returns CDR1 GTSNPN and CDR2 SVGIG (reference sequence). V lost 2 bases to trimming and J lost 4 bases, with 14 bases between them. CDR3 DNA: TGTGCCTGGAGTCAGGGGATCCCGGGAGAGACCCAGTACTTC. It codes for CAWSQGIPGETQYF.

A single count supports this clone. The chain couples TRBV5-6 to TRBJ1-5, with 8 nucleotides matching TRBD1. CDR3 length equals 15 residues. Germline trimming cut 0 bases from V and 6 bases from J; bases unmatched to any gene: 5. From germline, CDR1 is SGHDT and CDR2 YYEEEE. CDR3 loop: CASSLDRGIGQPQHF. As DNA, the CDR3 is TGTGCCAGCAGCTTGGACAGGGGGATAGGTCAGCCCCAGCATTTT.

The chain joins TRBV6-5 to TRBJ1-2; 8 positions agree with TRBD1. Germline CDR1 is MNHEY and CDR2 is SVGAGI. The CDR3 length is 15 residues. Germline trimming cut 5 bases from V and 7 bases from J; bases unmatched to any gene: 12. This chain's CDR3 is CASSKSGQGRFGYTF. Here the CDR3 DNA reads TGTGCCAGCAGTAAATCAGGACAGGGACGTTTTGGCTACACCTTC.